The rows below give T cell receptor beta chains drawn from one sample of a study of circulating CD8 cells and anti-PD-1 response in melanoma. TCRdb recomputed calls from the reads with MiXCR, one row per CDR3 protein. Seen here are around 310 distinct CDR3 sequences, roughly a tenth observed once, and the top ten hold about 64%. The sample in question was CD8+ T cells from PBMCs, obtained at baseline or after one month of anti-PD-1 therapy (not recorded which). Receptors originate from a human donor with melanoma. The CDR3 runs from the conserved cysteine through the conserved F or W. A D gene is named only where the DNA matches it firmly. Rows may omit the clone size; those that give it use once, few, many or a size class.

D	V	size	J	DNA	CDR3
-	TRBV4-3	large	TRBJ2-7	TGCGCCAGCAGCCAAGATGTAGGGATCGCCTACGAGCAGTACTTC	CASSQDVGIAYEQYF
TRBD1	TRBV19	few	TRBJ2-1	TGTGCCAGTAGTAGGTACAGGGGATCCTCCTACAATGAGCAGTTCTTC	CASSRYRGSSYNEQFF
TRBD2	TRBV30	medium-sized	TRBJ2-1	TGTGCCTGCCCTAGCGGGGTGCTGAATGAGCAGTTCTTC	CACPSGVLNEQFF
TRBD2	TRBV19	medium-sized	TRBJ2-1	TGTGCCAGTACCCCCGGGGGGAGCTCCTACAATGAGCAGTTCTTC	CASTPGGSSYNEQFF
-	TRBV6-2/TRBV6-3	-	TRBJ2-7	TGTGCCAGCGGCGGGATACCCTACGAGCAGTACTTC	CASGGIPYEQYF
-	TRBV21-1	large	TRBJ2-7	TGTGCCAGCACCCTAGACAGAGGCGAATACGAGCAGTACTTC	CASTLDRGEYEQYF
-	TRBV14	few	TRBJ1-2	TGTGCCAGCAGCCCATCCTGGGACTATGGCTACACCTTC	CASSPSWDYGYTF